Listed here are 25 T cell receptor beta chains from one sample, sequenced in a study of CD8+ T cells in alopecia areata. This sample's treatment: oral pan-JAK inhibitor, 5-10 mg twice daily. In each case, RNA was isolated and then reverse transcribed into cDNA as the sequencing template. Produced via immunoSEQ multiplex PCR; TCRdb's table is partial and in-frame only. Of roughly 210,000 clones in the sample, around two fifths were seen once. Sequenced material: CD4+ T cells sorted from blood, taken around week 37, from a patient treated with tofacitinib. These receptors came from a human donor with alopecia areata.

This clone was counted between two and nine times. This rearrangement joins TRBV30 to TRBJ2-3, with 7 nucleotides matching TRBD1. The J segment lost 3 bases and the V segment lost 7 bases, leaving 10 bases of the junction unmatched. Germline CDR1 is GTSNPN and CDR2 is SVGIG (reference sequence). The CDR3 has 14 amino acids. The chain's CDR3 is CALQQGRRTDTQYF. The CDR3 DNA reads TGTGCCTTACAACAGGGGCGACGTACAGATACGCAGTATTTT.

This clone has just one count. V usage is TRBV7-6 and J usage is TRBJ1-4; 12 bases agree with TRBD1. V lost 5 bases, J lost 0 bases, and 13 bases stayed unmatched. Germline loops: CDR1 SGHVS, CDR2 FNYEAQ. This CDR3 has 20 amino acids. The CDR3 loop reads CASSLDPGTGGAATNEKLFF. As DNA, the CDR3 is TGTGCCAGCAGCCTAGACCCCGGGACAGGGGGCGCCGCAACTAATGAAAAACTGTTTTTT.

V gene TRBV29-1 combines with J gene TRBJ2-7, with D perhaps TRBD1 or TRBD2 (5 bases each). This CDR3 is 13 amino acids long. CDR1 and CDR2 (germline): SQVTM, ANQGSEA. V dropped 4 bases and J dropped 4 bases, with 14 bases sitting between them. In DNA form, the CDR3 reads TGCAGCGTTGCACAGCAGGGAGCATACGAGCAGTACTTC. It is translated as CSVAQQGAYEQYF.

The chain links TRBV9 to TRBJ2-1; D not certain. The V and J ends lost 1 base and 5 bases respectively, with 10 bases between them. The CDR3 loop spans 14 amino acids. The V gene's germline CDR1 is SGDLS and CDR2 YYNGEE. The CDR3 nucleotides read TGTGCCAGCAGCGTAAGCCCCAAGGACAATGAGCAGTTCTTC. This gives the protein CASSVSPKDNEQFF.

This clone was seen a handful of times. The chain links TRBV11-2 to TRBJ2-1, with a possible D match to TRBD2 (5 bases). In germline, CDR1 is SGHAT, CDR2 FQNNGV. The CDR3 covers 15 residues. With 2 bases removed from V and 9 bases from J, the gap between germline ends came to 17 bases. CDR3 coding DNA: TGTGCCAGCAGCTTAATCCATGGACTGTCCGCTGAGCAGTTCTTC. Its protein is CASSLIHGLSAEQFF.

J is TRBJ1-5 and V is TRBV28; D is unclear. The V and J ends lost 6 bases and 6 bases respectively, with 9 bases between them. Per germline, CDR1 MDHEN and CDR2 SYDVKM. CDR3 length: 12 residues. The CDR3 loop is CASRSSFQPQHF. The CDR3 DNA reads as TGTGCCAGCAGGTCAAGTTTTCAGCCCCAGCATTTT.

The chain combines TRBV15 with TRBJ2-7; tentative D call: TRBD1 (6 bases). V lost 1 base and J lost 2, with 9 bases in between. The length of the CDR3 is 14 residues. The germline V gene has CDR1 LNHNV and CDR2 YYDKDF (reference sequence). DNA for the CDR3: TGTGCCACCAGCAGAGGCAGGGGCCCCTACGAGCAGTACTTC. It yields the protein CATSRGRGPYEQYF.

This rearrangement joins TRBV4-3 to TRBJ2-3, with D unclear. Trimming left V 4 bases short and J 6 bases short, with 17 bases between. CDR1 LGHNA and CDR2 YSLEER come from the germline V gene. This CDR3 comprises 15 residues. This chain's CDR3 is CASSPVVRLRDTQYF. For the CDR3, the DNA is TGCGCCAGCAGCCCAGTTGTCCGTTTGAGGGATACGCAGTATTTT.

The rearrangement uses TRBV30 and TRBJ2-6; D call uncertain. This CDR3 contains 14 residues. Trimming stripped 4 bases from V and 0 bases from J, with 7 bases between. CDR1 and CDR2 from the germline V gene are GTSNPN and SVGIG (reference sequence). The CDR3 nucleotides are TGTGCCTGGACAGACACCTCTGGGGCCAACGTCCTGACTTTC. Protein sequence: CAWTDTSGANVLTF.

This clone was found once. The chain has TRBV5-6 and TRBJ2-1; 10 nucleotides agree with TRBD2. V was clipped by 3 bases and J by 8 bases; unmatched bases: 11. The CDR3 length is 16 residues. The germline gives CDR1 SGHDT, CDR2 YYEEEE. The CDR3 DNA follows: TGTGCCAGCAGCTGGGGACCTAGCGGGAGTATCGATGAGCAGTTCTTC. It encodes CASSWGPSGSIDEQFF. Together with reference TRBV5-6 and TRBJ2-1, the CDR3 gives the full variable domain: DAGVTQSPTHLIKTRGQQVTLRCSPKSGHDTVSWYQQALGQGPQFIFQYYEEEERQRGNFPDRFSGHQFPNYSSELNVNALLLGDSALYLCASSWGPSGSIDEQFFGPGTRLTVL.

The sample holds a few counts of this clone. V gene TRBV19 combines with J gene TRBJ1-1, with unresolved D. The CDR3 sequence is 14 residues long. Trimming took 3 bases from V and 0 from J, leaving 8 bases between them. Germline V gives CDR1 LNHDA, CDR2 SQIVND (reference sequence). The CDR3 spells CASSMVGMNTEAFF. CDR3 sequence (DNA): TGTGCCAGTAGTATGGTCGGCATGAACACTGAAGCTTTCTTT. Using reference TRBV19 and TRBJ1-1 for the parts outside the CDR3, the full variable domain is DGGITQSPKYLFRKEGQNVTLSCEQNLNHDAMYWYRQDPGQGLRLIYYSQIVNDFQKGDIAEGYSVSREKKESFPLTVTSAQKNPTAFYLCASSMVGMNTEAFFGQGTRLTVV.

The chain links TRBV5-1 to TRBJ2-5, with TRBD2 as a possible D gene (7 bases). With 3 bases removed from V and 9 bases from J, the gap between germline ends came to 24 bases. The germline V gene has CDR1 SGHRS and CDR2 YFSETQ. The CDR3 covers 16 residues. The CDR3 sequence is CASSSQVGAGAAAQYF. CDR3 DNA: TGCGCCAGCAGCTCCCAAGTGGGGGCGGGAGCGGCGGCCCAGTACTTC. The full variable domain, rest sourced from reference TRBV5-1 and TRBJ2-5, is KAGVTQTPRYLIKTRGQQVTLSCSPISGHRSVSWYQQTPGQGLQFLFEYFSETQRNKGNFPGRFSGRQFSNSRSEMNVSTLELGDSALYLCASSSQVGAGAAAQYFGPGTRLLVL.

This clone was recorded a few times. The rearrangement joins TRBV6-5 to TRBJ1-1, with 8 bases matching TRBD1. CDR3 length equals 14 residues. V shed 6 bases and J 4 bases; nucleotides not matched to a gene: 7. Germline assignment: CDR1 MNHEY and CDR2 SVGAGI. The CDR3 coding sequence is TGTGCCAGCAGCTTGAGACAGGGGACCACTGAAGCTTTCTTT. Translated, it gives CASSLRQGTTEAFF.

This clone was seen only a few times. The chain links TRBV7-8 to TRBJ2-2; perhaps TRBD2 as D (6 bases). Germline V gene data show CDR1 as SGHVS and CDR2 as FQNEAQ. The germline V and J ends were trimmed by 3 bases and 6 bases, with 14 bases remaining between them. The CDR3 spans 15 residues. CDR3 DNA: TGTGCCAGCAGCTTGGAGGGACCTACGCCCGGGGAGCTGTTTTTT. Translating it yields CASSLEGPTPGELFF.

In this sample, this clone turned up a few times. The rearrangement links TRBV7-7 to TRBJ2-3; the D call may be TRBD1 or TRBD2 (7 bases each). V was trimmed by 5 bases and J by 0 bases, leaving 12 bases between them. The CDR3 runs to 15 residues. Per germline, CDR1 SSHAT and CDR2 FNYEAQ (reference sequence). For the CDR3, the DNA is TGTGCCAGCAGCCCCCAGGGGGGGAGCACAGATACGCAGTATTTT. This translates into CASSPQGGSTDTQYF.

This clone was detected a few times. V usage is TRBV7-8 and J usage is TRBJ2-1, with TRBD1 matching over 7 bases. This CDR3 region has 14 residues. V shed 4 bases and J 7 bases; nucleotides not matched to a gene: 7. Looked up from germline, CDR1 is SGHVS and CDR2 is FQNEAQ. The CDR3 region has the DNA TGTGCCAGCAGCTCCAGACAGGGTAGTAATGAGCAGTTCTTC. Translated, it gives CASSSRQGSNEQFF.

The chain links TRBV5-4 to TRBJ1-2; D is unresolved. V lost 3 bases to trimming and J lost 4 bases, with 10 bases between them. CDR3 size: 13 residues. Germline lookup yields CDR1 SGHNT and CDR2 YYREEE (reference sequence). CDR3: CASSSNPGYGYTF. The CDR3 DNA is TGTGCCAGCAGCTCCAACCCTGGCTATGGCTACACCTTC.

V gene TRBV7-8 combines with J gene TRBJ2-7, with 11 bases identical to TRBD1. The CDR3 totals 17 residues. The germline V gene has CDR1 SGHVS and CDR2 FQNEAQ. J lost 1 base, V lost 2 bases, and 7 bases had no gene match. CDR3 DNA: TGTGCCAGCAGCTTACCCTGGACAGGGGGCCCATCCTACGAGCAGTACTTC. Translating gives CASSLPWTGGPSYEQYF.

This chain connects TRBV5-1 to TRBJ2-7; tentatively, D is TRBD2 (6 bases). V was shortened by 0 bases and J by 7 bases, with 14 bases between the two germline ends. Germline lookup yields CDR1 SGHRS and CDR2 YFSETQ. This CDR3 is 14 amino acids long. CDR3 in amino acids: CASSLVLTSKEQYF. The CDR3 nucleotides are TGCGCCAGCAGCTTGGTTTTGACTAGTAAAGAGCAGTACTTC.

The DNA of the CDR3 is TGCGCCAGCAGCTTCCTAGCGGGGGGAAAAGATGAGCAGTTCTTC. This gives the protein CASSFLAGGKDEQFF. The V and J genes are TRBV5-1 and TRBJ2-1; 11 bases are shared with TRBD2. There are 15 residues in the CDR3. V gave up 2 bases and J gave up 8 bases; unmatched junction bases: 6. CDR1 is SGHRS and CDR2 is YFSETQ in the germline V gene.

J is TRBJ2-7 and V is TRBV18, with no clear D. The V gene lost 5 bases and the J gene lost 3 bases, with 8 bases spanning the gap. CDR3 length: 12 amino acids. Germline-derived CDR1 and CDR2 are KGHSH and LQKENI. The CDR3 DNA reads as TGTGCCAGCTCAACTACGATCTACGAGCAGTACTTC. Its translation is CASSTTIYEQYF.

This clone was seen a few times. This sequence joins TRBV5-1 and TRBJ2-7; 8 bases line up with TRBD1. The CDR3 consists of 13 residues. Trimming cost V 0 bases and J 6 bases; bases outside gene matches: 2. The germline V gene encodes CDR1 SGHRS and CDR2 YFSETQ. In nucleotides, the CDR3 is TGCGCCAGCAGCTTGGGGACAGGGTCCGAGCAGTACTTC. It yields the protein CASSLGTGSEQYF.

The J gene is TRBJ2-1, the V gene TRBV9; 7 positions match TRBD2. From germline, CDR1 is SGDLS and CDR2 YYNGEE. The junction had 11 bases not matched to a gene; V was cut back by 0 bases and J by 8 bases. The CDR3 spans 16 residues. CDR3 bases: TGTGCCAGCAGCGTAGCTGGAGGGAGGGCCAGGGATGAGCAGTTCTTC. It specifies CASSVAGGRARDEQFF. Complete variable domain (other parts from reference TRBV9 and TRBJ2-1): DSGVTQTPKHLITATGQRVTLRCSPRSGDLSVYWYQQSLDQGLQFLIQYYNGEERAKGNILERFSAQQFPDLHSELNLSSLELGDSALYFCASSVAGGRARDEQFFGPGTRLTVL.

This clone has at least ten counts. The gene calls are TRBV6-6 and TRBJ2-7; the D gene is possibly TRBD2 (6 bases). Trimming took 4 bases from V and 4 from J, leaving 8 bases between them. There are 12 residues in the CDR3. Germline CDR1 is MNHNY and CDR2 is SVGAGI (reference sequence). For the CDR3, the DNA is TGTGCCAGCAGTTTGGGACTGTACGAGCAGTACTTC. This gives the protein CASSLGLYEQYF.

J is TRBJ2-7 and V is TRBV6-5, with unresolved D. The V and J ends lost 7 bases and 6 bases respectively, with 16 bases between them. CDR1 and CDR2 from the germline V gene are MNHEY and SVGAGI. CDR3 length: 13 amino acids. CDR3 region: CASMADTKVEQYF. The DNA of the CDR3 is TGTGCCAGCATGGCGGATACCAAGGTCGAGCAGTACTTC.